This TCR beta chain originates from a study of T-cell memory formation after mild COVID-19. Constant-segment primers and 5'RACE yielded cDNA libraries for TCR alpha and TCR beta, each carrying sample barcodes and UMIs. One entry per CDR3 protein, called by TCRdb with MiXCR from the 5' RACE reads. The sample has 130,000 to 150,000 distinct CDR3 sequences, 15% to 20% seen once. The study, taken as a whole, reports: Prior to infection, memory already included some responding clones, suggesting cross-reactive memory joined. Clones that contracted clustered mainly in CM and EM if CD4+ and in EMRA if CD8+.

This clonotype was seen a few times. The antigen is not known. Unmatched junction bases numbered 12, after V lost 5 bases and J lost 5 bases. In germline, CDR1 is SEHNR, CDR2 FQNEAQ (reference sequence). The CDR3 loop spans 18 amino acids. Sequencing was carried out using PBMCs or a T cell subset sorted from them (not recorded which). The receptor was derived from an adult woman who had mild COVID-19 (a few samples of this study predate the infection). Cell type and time point are not known. The V gene is TRBV7-9, the J gene TRBJ2-1, with 13 bases aligning to TRBD2. The CDR3 coding sequence is TGTGCCAGCAGCCTAAGAAAGGGACTAGCGGGACCCAACAATGAGCAGTTCTTC. Its translation: CASSLRKGLAGPNNEQFF.